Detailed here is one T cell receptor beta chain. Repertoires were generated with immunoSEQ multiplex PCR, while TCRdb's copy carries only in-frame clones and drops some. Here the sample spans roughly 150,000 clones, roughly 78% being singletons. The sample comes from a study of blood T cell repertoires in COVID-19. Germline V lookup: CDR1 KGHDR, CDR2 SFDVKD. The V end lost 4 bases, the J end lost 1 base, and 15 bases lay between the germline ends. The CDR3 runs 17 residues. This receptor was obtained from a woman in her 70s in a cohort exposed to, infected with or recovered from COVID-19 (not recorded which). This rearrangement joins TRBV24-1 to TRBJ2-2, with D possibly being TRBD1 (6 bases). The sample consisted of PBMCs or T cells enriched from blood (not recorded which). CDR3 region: CATSDPGTPWNTGELFF. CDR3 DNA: TGTGCCACCAGTGACCCAGGGACACCCTGGAACACCGGGGAGCTGTTTTTT.